This T cell receptor (beta chain) was obtained from a study of human T cells and chemical hapten exposure. Study-level findings and limits: DPC sensitization did not alter TCRs above 1 in 1000 frequency.

Time point specified: healthy volunteer bleed at 2 weeks. Researchers extracted total RNA from unfractionated whole blood. This clonotype came up a few times. Its antigen is as yet unknown. For the library, individual cDNA molecules each received unique molecular identifiers. As originally analysed: Samples contained a median of about 100,000 TCRs, with a range of roughly 20,000 to 750,000. TCRdb reprocessed the RACE reads via MiXCR and lists one record per CDR3 protein. It is TCRdb's table, rather than the study itself, that gives the V and J calls and clone size. The sample records tens of thousands of distinct CDR3 sequences, about 8.6% being singletons. This clonotype was obtained from a female donor in good health. Some clones in this sample may be carry-over from other donors' samples. Sequenced material: whole blood.

CDR3 amino acids: CASTIYFSGSSYEQYF. CDR3 sequence (DNA): TGTGCCAGCACCATTTACTTTTCGGGATCGAGCTACGAGCAGTACTTC. V gene TRBV7-2 combines with J gene TRBJ2-7; D may be TRBD2 (5 bases). V lost 7 bases and J 3 bases, leaving 22 bases between the germline ends. The CDR3 has 16 amino acids. Per germline, CDR1 SGHTA and CDR2 FQGNSA. The full variable domain, its missing parts supplied by reference TRBV7-2 and TRBJ2-7, is GAGVSQSPSNKVTEKGKDVELRCDPISGHTALYWYRQSLGQGLEFLIYFQGNSAPDKSGLPSDRFSAERTGGSVSTLTIQRTQQEDSAVYLCASTIYFSGSSYEQYFGPGTRLTVT.